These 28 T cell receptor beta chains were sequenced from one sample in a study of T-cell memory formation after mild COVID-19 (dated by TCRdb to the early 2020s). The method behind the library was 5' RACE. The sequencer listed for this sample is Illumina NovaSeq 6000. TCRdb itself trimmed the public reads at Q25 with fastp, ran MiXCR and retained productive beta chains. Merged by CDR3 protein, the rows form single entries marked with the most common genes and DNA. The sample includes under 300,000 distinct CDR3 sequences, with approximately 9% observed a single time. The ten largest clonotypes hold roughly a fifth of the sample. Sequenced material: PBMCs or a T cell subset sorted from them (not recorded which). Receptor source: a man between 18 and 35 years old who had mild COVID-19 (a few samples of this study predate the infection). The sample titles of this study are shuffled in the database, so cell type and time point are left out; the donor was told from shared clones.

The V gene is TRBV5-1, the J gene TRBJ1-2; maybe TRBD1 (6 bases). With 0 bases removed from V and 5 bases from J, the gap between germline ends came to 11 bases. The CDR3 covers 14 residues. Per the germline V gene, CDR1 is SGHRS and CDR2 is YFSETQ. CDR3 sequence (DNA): TGCGCCAGCAGCTTGGGTACAGGGAGGTATGGCTACACCTTC. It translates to CASSLGTGRYGYTF.

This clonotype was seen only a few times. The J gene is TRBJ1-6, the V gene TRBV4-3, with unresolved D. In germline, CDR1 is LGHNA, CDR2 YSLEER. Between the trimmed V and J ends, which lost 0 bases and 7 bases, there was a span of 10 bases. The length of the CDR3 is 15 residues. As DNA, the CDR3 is TGCGCCAGCAGCCAAGAGGCCAGACTCAATTCACCCCTCCACTTT. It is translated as CASSQEARLNSPLHF.

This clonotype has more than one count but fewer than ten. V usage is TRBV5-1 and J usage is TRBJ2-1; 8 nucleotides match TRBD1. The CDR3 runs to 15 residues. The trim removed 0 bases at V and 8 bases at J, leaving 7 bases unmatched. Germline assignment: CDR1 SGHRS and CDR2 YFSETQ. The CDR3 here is CASSLAGGWVDEQFF. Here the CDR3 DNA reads TGCGCCAGCAGCTTGGCAGGGGGCTGGGTCGATGAGCAGTTCTTC.

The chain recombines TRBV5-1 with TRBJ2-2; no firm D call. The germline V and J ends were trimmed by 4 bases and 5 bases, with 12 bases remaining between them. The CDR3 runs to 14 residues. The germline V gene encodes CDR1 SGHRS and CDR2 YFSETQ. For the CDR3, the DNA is TGCGCCAGCAGCCAGTTACATCTGACCGGGGAGCTGTTTTTT. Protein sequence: CASSQLHLTGELFF. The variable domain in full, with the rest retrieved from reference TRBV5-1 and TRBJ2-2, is KAGVTQTPRYLIKTRGQQVTLSCSPISGHRSVSWYQQTPGQGLQFLFEYFSETQRNKGNFPGRFSGRQFSNSRSEMNVSTLELGDSALYLCASSQLHLTGELFFGEGSRLTVL.

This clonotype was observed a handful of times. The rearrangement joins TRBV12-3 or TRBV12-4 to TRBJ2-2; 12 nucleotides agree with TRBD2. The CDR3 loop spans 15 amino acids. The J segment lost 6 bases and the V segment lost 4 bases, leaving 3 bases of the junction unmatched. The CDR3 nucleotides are TGTGCCAGCAGTTCTAGCGGGGGGGCCGCCGGGGAGCTGTTTTTT. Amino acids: CASSSSGGAAGELFF.

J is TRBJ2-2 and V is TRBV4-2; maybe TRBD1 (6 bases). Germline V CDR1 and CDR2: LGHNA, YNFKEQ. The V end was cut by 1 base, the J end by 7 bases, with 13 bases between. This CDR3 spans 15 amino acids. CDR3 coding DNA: TGTGCCAGCAGCCAAGGGACAGTTAGGGACGGGGAGCTGTTTTTT. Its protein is CASSQGTVRDGELFF.

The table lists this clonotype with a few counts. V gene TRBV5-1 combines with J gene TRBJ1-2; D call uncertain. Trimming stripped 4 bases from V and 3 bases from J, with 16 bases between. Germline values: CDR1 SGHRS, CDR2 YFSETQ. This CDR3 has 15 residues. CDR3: CASSVAKGADYGYTF. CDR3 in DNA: TGCGCCAGCAGCGTTGCGAAAGGAGCTGACTATGGCTACACCTTC. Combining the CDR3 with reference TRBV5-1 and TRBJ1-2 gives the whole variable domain KAGVTQTPRYLIKTRGQQVTLSCSPISGHRSVSWYQQTPGQGLQFLFEYFSETQRNKGNFPGRFSGRQFSNSRSEMNVSTLELGDSALYLCASSVAKGADYGYTFGSGTRLTVV.

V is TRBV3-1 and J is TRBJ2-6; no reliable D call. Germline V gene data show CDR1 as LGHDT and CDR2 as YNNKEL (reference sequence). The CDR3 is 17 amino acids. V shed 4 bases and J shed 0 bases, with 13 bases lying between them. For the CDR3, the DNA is TGTGCCAGCAGCCCCTATCGAAGGAACTCTGGGGCCAACGTCCTGACTTTC. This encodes CASSPYRRNSGANVLTF.

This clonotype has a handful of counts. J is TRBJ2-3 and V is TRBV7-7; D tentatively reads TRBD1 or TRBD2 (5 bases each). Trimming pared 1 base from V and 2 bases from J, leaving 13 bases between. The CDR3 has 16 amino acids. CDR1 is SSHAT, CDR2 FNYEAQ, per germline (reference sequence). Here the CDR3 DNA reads TGTGCCAGCAGCTTAGGGGGGAGCCTCTTCACAGATACGCAGTATTTT. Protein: CASSLGGSLFTDTQYF.

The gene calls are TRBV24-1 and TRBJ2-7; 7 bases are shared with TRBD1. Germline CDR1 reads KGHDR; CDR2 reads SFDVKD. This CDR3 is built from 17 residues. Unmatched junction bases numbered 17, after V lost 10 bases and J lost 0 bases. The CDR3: CATRQGAALTTSYEQYV. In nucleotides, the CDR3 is TGTGCCACAAGACAGGGAGCGGCCTTAACTACCTCCTACGAGCAGTACGTC.

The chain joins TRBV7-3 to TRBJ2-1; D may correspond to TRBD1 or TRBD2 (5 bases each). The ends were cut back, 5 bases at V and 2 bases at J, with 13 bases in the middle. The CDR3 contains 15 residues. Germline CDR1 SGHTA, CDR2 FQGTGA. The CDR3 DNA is TGTGCCAGCAGCCTCGGGGCCCACCCCTACAATGAGCAGTTCTTC. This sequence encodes CASSLGAHPYNEQFF. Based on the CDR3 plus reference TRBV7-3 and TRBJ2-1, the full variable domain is GAGVSQTPSNKVTEKGKYVELRCDPISGHTALYWYRQSLGQGPEFLIYFQGTGAADDSGLPNDRFFAVRPEGSVSTLKIQRTERGDSAVYLCASSLGAHPYNEQFFGPGTRLTVL.

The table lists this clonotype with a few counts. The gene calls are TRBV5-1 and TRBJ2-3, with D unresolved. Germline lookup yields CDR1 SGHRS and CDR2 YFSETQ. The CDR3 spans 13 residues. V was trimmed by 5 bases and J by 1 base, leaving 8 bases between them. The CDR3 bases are TGCGCCAGCAGGAACTTGGGCACAGATACGCAGTATTTT. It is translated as CASRNLGTDTQYF.

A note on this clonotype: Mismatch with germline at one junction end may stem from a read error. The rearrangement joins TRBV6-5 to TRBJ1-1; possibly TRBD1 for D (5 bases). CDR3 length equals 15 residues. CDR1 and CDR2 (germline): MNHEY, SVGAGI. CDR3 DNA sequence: TGTGCCAGCAGCTACTCGGACAACATGGGGACTGAAGCTTTCTTT. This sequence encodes CASSYSDNMGTEAFF.

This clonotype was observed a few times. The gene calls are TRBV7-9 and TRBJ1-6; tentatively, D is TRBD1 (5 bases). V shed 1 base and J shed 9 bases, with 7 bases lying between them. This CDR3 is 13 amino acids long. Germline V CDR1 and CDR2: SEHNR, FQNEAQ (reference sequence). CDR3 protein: CASSLGGSSPLHF. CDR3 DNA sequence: TGTGCCAGCAGCTTAGGGGGCAGTTCACCCCTCCACTTT.

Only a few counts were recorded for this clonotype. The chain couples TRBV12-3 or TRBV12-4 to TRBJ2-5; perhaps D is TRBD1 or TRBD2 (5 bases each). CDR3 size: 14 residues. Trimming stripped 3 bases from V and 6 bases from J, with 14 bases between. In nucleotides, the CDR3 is TGTGCCAGCAGTTTGGGGCCGTTCGGGAAGACCCAGTACTTC. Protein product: CASSLGPFGKTQYF.

CDR3 in DNA: TGTGCCAGCAGCACACAGGAGGGCACTGAAGCTTTCTTT. Translated, it gives CASSTQEGTEAFF. The rearrangement joins TRBV7-3 to TRBJ1-1; a possible D gene is TRBD1 (5 bases). CDR3 length: 13 amino acids. The V and J ends lost 5 bases and 4 bases respectively, with 11 bases between them. The germline gives CDR1 SGHTA, CDR2 FQGTGA.

The CDR3 sequence: CASSPQTYNEQFF. The CDR3, as DNA: TGTGCCAGCAGCCCACAGACTTACAATGAGCAGTTCTTC. V gene TRBV3-1 combines with J gene TRBJ2-1; no firm D call. Germline-derived CDR1 and CDR2 are LGHDT and YNNKEL (reference sequence). Deletions cut 4 bases from V and 4 bases from J, with 8 bases between. There are 13 residues in the CDR3.

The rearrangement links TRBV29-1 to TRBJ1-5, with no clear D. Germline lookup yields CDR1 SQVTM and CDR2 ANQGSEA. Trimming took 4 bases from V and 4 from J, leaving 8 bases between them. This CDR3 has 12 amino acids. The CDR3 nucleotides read TGCAGCGTTGGCACCGCGAATCAGCCCCAGCATTTT. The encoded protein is CSVGTANQPQHF.

In nucleotides, the CDR3 is TGCGCCAGCAGCCAAGATCTGTTGGGGGCGAACATTCAGTACTTC. Translation gives CASSQDLLGANIQYF. V is TRBV4-3 and J is TRBJ2-4; TRBD1 might be the D (6 bases). V lost 0 bases to trimming and J lost 7 bases, with 13 bases between them. CDR3 length: 15 amino acids. Germline V gives CDR1 LGHNA, CDR2 YSLEER.

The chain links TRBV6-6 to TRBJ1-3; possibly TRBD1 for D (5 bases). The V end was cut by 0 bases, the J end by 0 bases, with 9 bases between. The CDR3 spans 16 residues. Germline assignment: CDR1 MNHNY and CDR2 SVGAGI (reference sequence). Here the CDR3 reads CASSYSGGDSGNTIYF. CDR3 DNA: TGTGCCAGCAGTTACTCGGGGGGGGACTCTGGAAACACCATATATTTT.

The CDR3 DNA follows: TGTGCCAGCACCCCTAGCGGGGGTTTGCAAGAGACCCAGTACTTC. It codes for CASTPSGGLQETQYF. The chain links TRBV28 to TRBJ2-5; 10 bases match TRBD2. The CDR3 covers 15 residues. With 7 bases clipped from V and 2 bases from J, the junction kept 7 bases outside the gene matches. Germline V gives CDR1 MDHEN, CDR2 SYDVKM.

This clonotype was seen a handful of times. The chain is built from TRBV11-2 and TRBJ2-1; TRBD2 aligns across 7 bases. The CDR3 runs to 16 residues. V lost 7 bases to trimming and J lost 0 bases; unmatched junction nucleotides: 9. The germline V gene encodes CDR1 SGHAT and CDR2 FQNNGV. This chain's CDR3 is CASTPTRGVSYNEQFF. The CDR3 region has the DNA TGTGCCAGCACCCCCACCCGGGGGGTCTCCTACAATGAGCAGTTCTTC.

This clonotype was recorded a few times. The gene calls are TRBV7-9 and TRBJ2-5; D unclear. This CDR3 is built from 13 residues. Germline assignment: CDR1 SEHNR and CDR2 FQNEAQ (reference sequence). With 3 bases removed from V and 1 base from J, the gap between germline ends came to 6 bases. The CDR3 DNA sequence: TGTGCCAGCAGCTTTCAGCTCCAAGAGACCCAGTACTTC. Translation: CASSFQLQETQYF.

This chain's CDR3 is CASTGGTTRWEQFF. In DNA, the CDR3 is TGTGCCAGCACCGGCGGGACAACTAGATGGGAGCAGTTCTTC. V gene TRBV7-2 combines with J gene TRBJ2-1, with D perhaps matching TRBD1 or TRBD2 (6 bases each). Germline V gene lookup returns CDR1 SGHTA and CDR2 FQGNSA. The CDR3 contains 14 residues. The V end was cut by 7 bases, the J end by 10 bases, with 20 bases between.

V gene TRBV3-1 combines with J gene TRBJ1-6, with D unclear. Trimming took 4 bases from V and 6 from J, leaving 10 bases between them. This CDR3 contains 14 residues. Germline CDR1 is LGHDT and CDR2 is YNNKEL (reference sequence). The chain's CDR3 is CASSPGQFNSPLHF. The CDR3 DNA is TGTGCCAGCAGCCCCGGGCAGTTTAATTCACCCCTCCACTTT. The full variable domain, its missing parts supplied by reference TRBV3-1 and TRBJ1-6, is DTAVSQTPKYLVTQMGNDKSIKCEQNLGHDTMYWYKQDSKKFLKIMFSYNNKELIINETVPNRFSPKSPDKAHLNLHINSLELGDSAVYFCASSPGQFNSPLHFGNGTRLTVT.

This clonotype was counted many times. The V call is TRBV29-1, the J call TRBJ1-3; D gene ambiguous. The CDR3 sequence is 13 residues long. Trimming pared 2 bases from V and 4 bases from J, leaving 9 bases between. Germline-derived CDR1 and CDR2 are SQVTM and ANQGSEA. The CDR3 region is CSVEPRPGNTIYF. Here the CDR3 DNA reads TGCAGCGTTGAACCTCGACCGGGAAACACCATATATTTT.

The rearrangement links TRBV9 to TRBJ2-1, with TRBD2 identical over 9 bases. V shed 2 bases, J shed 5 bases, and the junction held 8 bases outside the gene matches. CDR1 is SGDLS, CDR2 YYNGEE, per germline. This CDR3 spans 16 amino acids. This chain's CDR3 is CASSVAASGKHNEQFF. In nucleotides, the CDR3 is TGTGCCAGCAGCGTCGCTGCTAGCGGGAAGCACAATGAGCAGTTCTTC.

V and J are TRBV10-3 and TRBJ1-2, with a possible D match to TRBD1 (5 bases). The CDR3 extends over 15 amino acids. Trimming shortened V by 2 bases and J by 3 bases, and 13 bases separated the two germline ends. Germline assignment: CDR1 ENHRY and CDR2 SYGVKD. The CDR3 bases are TGTGCCATCAGTGAGGTTAGGGGACTGCACTATGGCTACACCTTC. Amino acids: CAISEVRGLHYGYTF.